This is a list of T cell receptor beta chains from one sample in a study of blood T cells in healthy people across ages. Via MiXCR, TCRdb re-called the 5' RACE reads, giving one row per CDR3 protein. The sample contains about 930,000 distinct CDR3 sequences, under 35% of which appear only once. These data were also reused for a study on T cells of mothers and their children.

Sequenced sample: blood. The source of these receptors is a woman between 35 and 50 years old in good health. The conserved cysteine and the conserved F or W are not part of the CDR3 here. Each record gives: J gene, V gene, D gene, CDR3 protein. D genes are given only for firm matches.

J: TRBJ1-4; V: TRBV6-6; D: TRBD1; CDR3: ASSYREGGWGEKLF
J: TRBJ2-3; V: TRBV20-1; D: -; CDR3: SASDGRGRTDTQY
J: TRBJ2-7; V: TRBV6-1; D: -; CDR3: ASRARQVFDEQY
J: TRBJ1-2; V: TRBV10-3; D: TRBD1; CDR3: AISESGTATPYGYT
J: TRBJ2-1; V: TRBV28; D: -; CDR3: ASSLPLTGGNEQF
J: TRBJ2-1; V: TRBV18; D: -; CDR3: ASSPPVNNEQF
J: TRBJ1-2; V: TRBV5-1; D: TRBD1; CDR3: ASQGTGDYGYT
J: TRBJ2-7; V: TRBV5-5; D: -; CDR3: ASSLSPKGEFEQY
J: TRBJ1-2; V: TRBV28; D: TRBD1; CDR3: ASSSDRANYGYT
J: TRBJ2-1; V: TRBV29-1; D: -; CDR3: SGMIDEQF
J: TRBJ2-7; V: TRBV9; D: -; CDR3: ASSADRYSYEQY
J: TRBJ1-1; V: TRBV6-5; D: -; CDR3: ASRIGAVNTEAF
J: TRBJ2-7; V: TRBV7-2; D: -; CDR3: ASSWDGYEQY
J: TRBJ2-7; V: TRBV5-5; D: -; CDR3: ASSRRTDLYEQY
J: TRBJ2-3; V: TRBV29-1; D: -; CDR3: SVLYLQDTQY
J: TRBJ1-3; V: TRBV7-2; D: -; CDR3: ASSLGGALSGNTIY
J: TRBJ1-2; V: TRBV12-3/TRBV12-4; D: -; CDR3: ASSPSGAPIYGYT
J: TRBJ2-1; V: TRBV4-2; D: -; CDR3: ASSQDSYNEQF
J: TRBJ1-5; V: TRBV7-2; D: -; CDR3: ASSSTGSNQPQH
J: TRBJ2-6; V: TRBV10-1; D: TRBD1; CDR3: ASSSGQGARGANVLT
J: TRBJ2-7; V: TRBV12-3/TRBV12-4; D: -; CDR3: ASAGRRHYEQY
J: TRBJ2-7; V: TRBV4-1; D: TRBD1; CDR3: ASSQVTGTGGTYEQY
J: TRBJ2-1; V: TRBV9; D: -; CDR3: ASSVGAGAARNEQF
J: TRBJ1-1; V: TRBV15; D: -; CDR3: ATSRVRGPMNTEAF
J: TRBJ2-1; V: TRBV6-5; D: TRBD2; CDR3: ASRGSASGQQF
J: TRBJ2-3; V: TRBV27; D: -; CDR3: ASSGGVGTDTQY
J: TRBJ2-5; V: TRBV7-9; D: TRBD1; CDR3: ASSPTGGVLQETQY
J: TRBJ1-2; V: TRBV29-1; D: -; CDR3: SVEDLIGTMGGYT
J: TRBJ2-7; V: TRBV27; D: TRBD1; CDR3: ASSPRAGGPYEQY
J: TRBJ2-7; V: TRBV27; D: -; CDR3: ASSSATVVNPTYEQY
J: TRBJ1-4; V: TRBV6-1; D: TRBD1; CDR3: ASSAPGGGEKLF
J: TRBJ1-2; V: TRBV11-2; D: -; CDR3: ASSLGLDGYT
J: TRBJ1-6; V: TRBV12-3/TRBV12-4; D: -; CDR3: AGSFNSPLH
J: TRBJ2-5; V: TRBV28; D: TRBD2; CDR3: ASSLFVSGAKETQY
J: TRBJ2-7; V: TRBV28; D: -; CDR3: ASSTGGIDYEQY
J: TRBJ2-2; V: TRBV27; D: -; CDR3: ASSFTQAGELF
J: TRBJ2-5; V: TRBV10-3; D: -; CDR3: AISEPLGRRGQETQY
J: TRBJ2-1; V: TRBV5-1; D: -; CDR3: ASSQPRTTGLARAYNEQF
J: TRBJ1-2; V: TRBV24-1; D: -; CDR3: ATSAPGWQGANYGYT
J: TRBJ2-3; V: TRBV29-1; D: -; CDR3: SVGNSLSTDTQY
J: TRBJ2-7; V: TRBV6-2/TRBV6-3; D: TRBD2; CDR3: ASSYSISAGGGHERY
J: TRBJ1-1; V: TRBV6-2/TRBV6-3; D: -; CDR3: ASSDWDTEAF
J: TRBJ2-3; V: TRBV3-1; D: -; CDR3: ASSPQGATSTDTQY
J: TRBJ1-1; V: TRBV7-2; D: -; CDR3: ASSKDRNTEAF
J: TRBJ1-1; V: TRBV2; D: -; CDR3: ASSDSLLMNTEAF
J: TRBJ2-5; V: TRBV7-9; D: -; CDR3: ASSLDAARCY